This TCR beta chain came from a study of cytomegalovirus exposure and HLA in healthy donors. Study-wide findings and caveats: The authors reported that TCR beta sequences could predict HLA-A and HLA-B alleles. These predictions were accurate for most subjects in the first cohort. Within an earlier analysis, most TCR beta V segments proved productive either about 87% or about 30% of the time. HLA allele associations emerged for 17,000 or so TCR beta sequences in a later analysis, at 0.05 false discovery rate.

With 60 Vbeta and 13 Jbeta primers, the PCR was carried out. Only in-frame clones appear in the TCRdb table, and some are missing; sequencing was by immunoSEQ multiplex PCR. The sample carries fewer than 150,000 clones, approximately 80% recorded once. The V and J ends lost 8 bases and 13 bases respectively, with 14 bases between them. CDR1 and CDR2 from the germline V gene are MNHEY and SVGAGI. The CDR3 runs 11 residues. On this clone: The antigen is undetermined.

The sequenced sample consisted of PBMCs. The sequence was obtained from a man aged 45-60 years in good health and CMV-seronegative. This chain links TRBV6-5 with TRBJ2-2, with D tentatively TRBD1 (6 bases). The CDR3 coding sequence is TGTGCCAGCCGGCAGGGGCCGCGGCTGTTTTTT. This translates into CASRQGPRLFF.